Below, 3 T cell receptor beta chains from the same sample are listed, as sequenced in a study of cytomegalovirus exposure and HLA in healthy donors. The PCR used 60 Vbeta and 13 Jbeta primers. Sequencing was performed with immunoSEQ multiplex PCR; in TCRdb, only in-frame clones are kept and a portion is missing. Of some 190,000 clones in the sample, 70% to 85% were seen once. The material sequenced was PBMCs. The receptors were gathered from a man between 35 and 55 years old in good health and CMV-seropositive.

About this clone itself: Distinct nucleotide sequences in the sample also encode this CDR3. The CDR3 sequence: CASSPRQGTYEQYF. CDR3 sequence (DNA): TGTGCCAGCTCACCACGACAGGGGACCTACGAGCAGTACTTC. The J gene is TRBJ2-7, the V gene TRBV18, with TRBD1 matching over 8 bases. In germline, CDR1 is KGHSH, CDR2 LQKENI. The CDR3 contains 14 residues. V lost 1 base, J lost 2 bases, and 1 base stayed unmatched.

The rearrangement uses TRBV10-2 and TRBJ2-7; 11 bases are a match to TRBD2. With V trimmed by 5 bases and J by 2 bases, 8 bases remained unmatched. The CDR3 spans 16 residues. Germline assignment: CDR1 WSHSY and CDR2 SAAADI. Here the CDR3 reads CASSSLAGGLTYEQYF. CDR3 nucleotides: TGCGCCAGCAGTTCCCTAGCGGGGGGACTAACCTACGAGCAGTACTTC.

V and J are TRBV6-5 and TRBJ2-1; no definite D call. The V gene's germline CDR1 is MNHEY and CDR2 SVGAGI. Trimming left V 6 bases short and J 0 bases short, with 9 bases between. This CDR3 contains 14 residues. The CDR3 DNA sequence: TGTGCCAGCAGAGCTCGAAGCTCCTACAATGAGCAGTTCTTC. It specifies CASRARSSYNEQFF.